This is a list of T cell receptor beta chains from one sample in a study of Graves' ophthalmopathy and Graves' hyperthyroidism. Each CDR3 protein gets one entry after TCRdb re-called the multiplex PCR reads with MiXCR. The repertoire consists of 300,000 to 500,000 distinct CDR3 sequences, with approximately 15% occurring once and the leading ten covering 5.5% to 8%. The sequencing sample was made of peripheral blood. These receptor sequences come from a woman under 30 with stable Graves' hyperthyroidism. Each CDR3 is given with its conserved first and last residue. Fields, in order: V gene, D gene, J gene, clone size, CDR3 DNA, CDR3 protein. The D gene is left open where the match is weak. A clone size is listed for some rows: how often the clone was seen (once, few, many), or a class if it is expanded.

TRBV25-1	NA	TRBJ2-5	many	TGTGCCAGCAGTGAAGTCCGGGGGCCAGAGACCCAGTACTTC	CASSEVRGPETQYF
TRBV12-3/TRBV12-4	NA	TRBJ1-5	many	TGTGCCAGCAGTTTACAACATTGGAATCAGCCCCAGCATTTT	CASSLQHWNQPQHF
TRBV6-1	NA	TRBJ1-3	many	TGTGCCAGCAGTGAAGCGCAGGACTCTGGAAACACCATATATTTT	CASSEAQDSGNTIYF
TRBV15	NA	TRBJ1-1	many	TGTGCCACCAGCAGAGTTATGAACACTGAAGCTTTCTTT	CATSRVMNTEAFF
TRBV11-2	NA	TRBJ2-7	many	TGTGCCGGAGCCCGGGACGCGGGCTACGAGCAGTACTTC	CAGARDAGYEQYF
TRBV19	NA	TRBJ1-1	many	TGTGCCAGCCTACAAAAACTGGCCGCGAACACTGAAGCTTTCTTT	CASLQKLAANTEAFF
TRBV12-3/TRBV12-4	NA	TRBJ1-1	NA	TGTGCCAGCAGTAAGGAGGGGGGGCGAACTGAAGCTTTCTTT	CASSKEGGRTEAFF
TRBV24-1	NA	TRBJ1-2	NA	TGTGCCACCAGTGGCGGCGGGGCGAACTATGGCTACACCTTC	CATSGGGANYGYTF
TRBV6-5	NA	TRBJ2-7	many	TGTGCCAGCACCTTCGGAGGAGCCCTCTACGAGCAGTACTTC	CASTFGGALYEQYF
TRBV19	NA	TRBJ1-5	many	TGTGCCAGTAGCTTAGTAGCAGGAGTTACCAATCAGCCCCAGCATTTT	CASSLVAGVTNQPQHF
TRBV10-3	NA	TRBJ1-1	many	TGTGCCATCAACTCGAGGGGGGTCGGAATCGCTGAAGCTTTCTTT	CAINSRGVGIAEAFF
TRBV12-5	NA	TRBJ1-1	many	TGTGCTAGTGGTTTGGGGGCTGCGGTCACTGAAGCTTTCTTT	CASGLGAAVTEAFF
TRBV7-9	TRBD1	TRBJ2-7	NA	TGTGCCAGCAGCCCTACAGGGGTAGACTACGAGCAGTACTTC	CASSPTGVDYEQYF
TRBV20-1	NA	TRBJ2-7	few	TGCAGTGCCGCCTCGGACAGTCCCTACGAGCAGTACTTC	CSAASDSPYEQYF
TRBV6-1	TRBD1	TRBJ2-7	many	TGTGCCAGCAGTGAGCACAGGGACAGGGTCGGTGAGCAGTACTTC	CASSEHRDRVGEQYF
TRBV7-2	TRBD1	TRBJ1-1	many	TGTGCCAGCAGCTTAGTAGGGACAGGGGGCACTGAAGCTTTCTTT	CASSLVGTGGTEAFF
TRBV20-1	TRBD1	TRBJ2-7	many	TGCAGTGCTAGGACCCAGGGGGCCAGCTCCTACGAGCAGTACTTC	CSARTQGASSYEQYF
TRBV12-3/TRBV12-4	NA	TRBJ1-3	many	TGTGCCAGCAGTCGGTACCGATTCTCTGGAAACACCATATATTTT	CASSRYRFSGNTIYF
TRBV2	NA	TRBJ1-1	many	TGTGCCAGCAGTGAGACTGTGGGCACTGAAGCTTTCTTT	CASSETVGTEAFF
TRBV6-5	NA	TRBJ1-1	many	TGTGCCAGCAGTTACGGGACGGTCAACACTGAAGCTTTCTTT	CASSYGTVNTEAFF
TRBV18	NA	TRBJ2-5	NA	TGTGCCAGCTCACCTCCCGTGGGGAGGGAGACCCAGTACTTC	CASSPPVGRETQYF
TRBV24-1	TRBD1	TRBJ1-1	many	TGTGCCACCAGTGATCCTGGGACAGAGAACACTGAAGCTTTCTTT	CATSDPGTENTEAFF
TRBV6-5	NA	TRBJ1-5	many	TGTGCCAGCAGTTACGAACGGGGTCAGCCCCAGCATTTT	CASSYERGQPQHF
TRBV6-5	NA	TRBJ2-2	many	TGTGCCAGCAGTTACTCGAGCGGGTACGGGGAGCTGTTTTTT	CASSYSSGYGELFF
TRBV18	NA	TRBJ2-2	NA	TGTGCCAGCTCAGCCGGACTTCTACAGGGCTCGAACACCGGGGAGCTGTTTTTT	CASSAGLLQGSNTGELFF
TRBV6-2/TRBV6-3	NA	TRBJ1-1	NA	TGTGCCAGCAGTTATCAGCAGACGAACACTGAAGCTTTCTTT	CASSYQQTNTEAFF